A selection of T cell receptor beta chains follows, all from one sample in a study of cytomegalovirus exposure and HLA in healthy donors. TCRdb keeps only in-frame clones here, not all; method: immunoSEQ multiplex PCR. The repertoire consists of around 70,000 clones, with roughly 70% occurring once and the leading ten covering roughly an eighth. The sequenced sample was PBMCs. Receptors originate from a man aged 65-85 years in good health and CMV-seronegative. The CDR3 runs from the conserved cysteine through the conserved F or W. Each record gives: clone size, D gene, CDR3 length, V gene, CDR3 protein. A D gene is named only where the DNA matches it firmly. Expanded clones are given a class, and other clones once, few, many or no size at all.

few	NA	15	TRBV10-3	CAISETVNSNYGYTF
NA	TRBD2	15	TRBV10-2	CASTPSGGARGTQYF
NA	TRBD1	14	TRBV13	CASSYRQGNSPLHF
NA	TRBD2	16	TRBV7-9	CASSPTAGVRTDTQYF
NA	NA	15	TRBV7-6	CASSPRTVSNTEAFF
few	NA	13	TRBV10-1	CASSESIRDGYTF
NA	TRBD1	14	TRBV11-3	CASSLSGGNTEAFF
NA	NA	15	TRBV19	CASSGGSSYNSPLHF
NA	TRBD2	16	TRBV27	CASSLRFQREVYEQYF
NA	TRBD1	15	TRBV25-1	CASSSSHRGLYEQYF
NA	NA	14	TRBV6-6	CASRTLATSYEQYF
NA	NA	16	TRBV19	CASSITPGDSNQPQHF
NA	TRBD1	15	TRBV6-1	CASIPGGQRVETQYF
NA	TRBD1	13	TRBV7-6	CASSVGTVYEQYF
NA	NA	15	TRBV6-5	CASSYRQSSYNEQFF
NA	NA	18	TRBV21-1	CASSKKGAGTGGSQPQHF
NA	NA	16	TRBV18	CASSPPSQAGQGTQYF
NA	TRBD2	14	TRBV7-9	CASLAGGSTDTQYF
few	NA	15	TRBV7-9	CASSSHRAGTGELFF
NA	TRBD2	13	TRBV6-5	CASSSFSGRPPFF
NA	NA	16	TRBV5-1	CASSPNPGTLNTEAFF
NA	TRBD1	16	TRBV7-2	CASRLTGGAGANVLTF
NA	NA	14	TRBV11-2	CASSHPGVQKTQYF
NA	NA	17	TRBV4-1	CASSQVTGSSGANVLTF
NA	TRBD1	15	TRBV2	CASQNSGTGVSEQYF
few	TRBD1	14	TRBV6-1	CASKGQGPPYEQYF